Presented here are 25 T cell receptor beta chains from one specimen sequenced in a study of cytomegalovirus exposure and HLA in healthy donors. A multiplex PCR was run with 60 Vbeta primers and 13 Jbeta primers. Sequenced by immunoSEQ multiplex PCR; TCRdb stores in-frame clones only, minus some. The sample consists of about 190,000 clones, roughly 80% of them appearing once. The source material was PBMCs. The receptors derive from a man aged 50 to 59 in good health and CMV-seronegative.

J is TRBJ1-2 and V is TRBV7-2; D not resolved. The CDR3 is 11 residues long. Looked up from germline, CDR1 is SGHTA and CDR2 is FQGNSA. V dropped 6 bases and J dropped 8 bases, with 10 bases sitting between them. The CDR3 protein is CASSNLRGYTF. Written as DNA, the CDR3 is TGTGCCAGCAGTAACCTGCGGGGCTACACCTTC.

Here the CDR3 reads CASSPRTAGTDTQYF. For the CDR3, the DNA is TGTGCCAGCAGCCCACGGACGGCAGGGACAGATACGCAGTATTTT. V is TRBV7-3 and J is TRBJ2-3; D is possibly TRBD1 (5 bases). There are 15 residues in the CDR3. V lost 5 bases, J lost 3 bases, and 15 bases lay in between. From germline, CDR1 is SGHTA and CDR2 FQGTGA.

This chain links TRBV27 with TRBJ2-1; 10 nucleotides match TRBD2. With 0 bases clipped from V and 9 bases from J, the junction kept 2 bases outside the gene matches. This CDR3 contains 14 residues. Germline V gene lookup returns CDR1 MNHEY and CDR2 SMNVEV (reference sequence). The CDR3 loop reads CASSLSSGGGEQFF. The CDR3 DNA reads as TGTGCCAGCAGTTTATCGAGCGGGGGGGGTGAGCAGTTCTTC.

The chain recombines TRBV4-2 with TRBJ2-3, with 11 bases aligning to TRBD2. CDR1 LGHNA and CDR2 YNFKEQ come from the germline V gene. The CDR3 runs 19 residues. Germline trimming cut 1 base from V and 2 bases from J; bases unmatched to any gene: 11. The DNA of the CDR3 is TGTGCCAGCAGCCAAGTTACTAGCGGGGGTAGACTCAACACAGATACGCAGTATTTT. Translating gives CASSQVTSGGRLNTDTQYF.

The CDR3 DNA sequence: TGTGCCAGCAGTGAGGCGGCCTTCTATGAGCAGTTCTTC. Translating gives CASSEAAFYEQFF. V gene TRBV2 combines with J gene TRBJ2-1; the D is unclear. The V gene's germline CDR1 is SNHLY and CDR2 FYNNEI. Trimming shortened V by 3 bases and J by 8 bases, and 11 bases separated the two germline ends. This CDR3 region has 13 residues.

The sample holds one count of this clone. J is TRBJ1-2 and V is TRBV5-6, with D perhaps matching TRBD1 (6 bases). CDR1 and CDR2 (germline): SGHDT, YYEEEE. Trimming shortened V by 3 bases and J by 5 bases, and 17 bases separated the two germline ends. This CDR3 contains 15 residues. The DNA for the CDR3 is TGTGCCAGCAGCTCAGGGGCAGGGTCAAGTTATGGCTACACCTTC. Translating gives CASSSGAGSSYGYTF.

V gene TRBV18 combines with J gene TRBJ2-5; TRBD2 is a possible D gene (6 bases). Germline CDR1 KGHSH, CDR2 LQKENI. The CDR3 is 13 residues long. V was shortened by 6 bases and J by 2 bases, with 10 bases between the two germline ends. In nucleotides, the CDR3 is TGTGCCAGCTCCGTGCGGGATCAAGAGACCCAGTACTTC. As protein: CASSVRDQETQYF.

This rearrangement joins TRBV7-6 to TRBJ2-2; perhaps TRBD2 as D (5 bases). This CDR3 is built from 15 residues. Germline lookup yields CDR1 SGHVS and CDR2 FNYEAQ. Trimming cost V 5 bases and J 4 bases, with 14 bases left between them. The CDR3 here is CASSLGVGSTGELFF. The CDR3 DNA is TGTGCCAGCAGCCTCGGGGTGGGGAGCACCGGGGAGCTGTTTTTT. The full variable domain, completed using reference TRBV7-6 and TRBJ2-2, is GAGVSQSPRYKVTKRGQDVALRCDPISGHVSLYWYRQALGQGPEFLTYFNYEAQQDKSGLPNDRFSAERPEGSISTLTIQRTEQRDSAMYRCASSLGVGSTGELFFGEGSRLTVL.

CDR3 in amino acids: CASSPWTGSYNQPQHF. The CDR3 DNA sequence: TGTGCCAGCAGTCCCTGGACAGGGTCGTACAATCAGCCCCAGCATTTT. The V and J genes are TRBV27 and TRBJ1-5; 8 bases line up with TRBD1. With 5 bases clipped from V and 3 bases from J, the junction kept 9 bases outside the gene matches. CDR1 MNHEY and CDR2 SMNVEV come from the germline V gene (reference sequence). The CDR3 spans 16 residues.

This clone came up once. This CDR3 is CASSHGTGKETQYF. CDR3 bases: TGCGCCAGCAGCCACGGGACAGGGAAAGAGACCCAGTACTTC. The V gene is TRBV4-3, the J gene TRBJ2-5, with TRBD1 identical over 9 bases. The CDR3 spans 14 residues. Per germline, CDR1 LGHNA and CDR2 YSLEER. Trimming at V came to 3 bases and at J to 3 bases, leaving 2 bases not matched to a gene.

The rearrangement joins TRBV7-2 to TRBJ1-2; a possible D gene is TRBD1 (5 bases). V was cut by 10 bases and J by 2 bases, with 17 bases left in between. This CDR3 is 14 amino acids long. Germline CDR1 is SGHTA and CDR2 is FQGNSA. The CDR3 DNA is TGTGCCACCTCCCCCGGCGGGGCCAACTATGGCTACACCTTC. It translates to CATSPGGANYGYTF.

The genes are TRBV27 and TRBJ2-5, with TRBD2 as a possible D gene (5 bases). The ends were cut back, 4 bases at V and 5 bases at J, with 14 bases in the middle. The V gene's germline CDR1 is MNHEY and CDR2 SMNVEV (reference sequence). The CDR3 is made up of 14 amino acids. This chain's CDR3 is CASSSSGLRETQYF. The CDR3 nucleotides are TGTGCCAGCAGTTCTTCTGGACTGCGCGAGACCCAGTACTTC.

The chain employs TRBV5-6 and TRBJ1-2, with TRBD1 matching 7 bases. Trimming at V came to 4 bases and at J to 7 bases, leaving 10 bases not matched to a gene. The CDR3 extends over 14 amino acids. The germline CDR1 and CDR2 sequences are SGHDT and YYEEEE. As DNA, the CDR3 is TGTGCCAGCAGCCGGCAACAGGGGATCTCTGGCTACACCTTC. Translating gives CASSRQQGISGYTF.

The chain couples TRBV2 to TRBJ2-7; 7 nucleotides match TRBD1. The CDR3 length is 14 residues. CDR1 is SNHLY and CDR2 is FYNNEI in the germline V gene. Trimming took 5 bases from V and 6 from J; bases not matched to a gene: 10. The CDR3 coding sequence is TGTGCCAGCAGTTCGGACAGGTTTTCGAGCGAGCAGTACTTC. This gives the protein CASSSDRFSSEQYF.

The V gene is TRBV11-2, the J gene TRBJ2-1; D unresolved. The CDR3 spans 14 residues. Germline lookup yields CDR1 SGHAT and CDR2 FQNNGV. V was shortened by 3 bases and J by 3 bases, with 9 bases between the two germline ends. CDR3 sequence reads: CASSFGPGYNEQFF. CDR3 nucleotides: TGTGCCAGCAGCTTCGGTCCGGGCTACAATGAGCAGTTCTTC.

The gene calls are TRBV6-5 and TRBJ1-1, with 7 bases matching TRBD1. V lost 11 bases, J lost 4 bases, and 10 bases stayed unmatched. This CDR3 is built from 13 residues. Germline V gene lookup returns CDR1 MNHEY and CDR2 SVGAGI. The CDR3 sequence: CAAKGGKGTEAFF. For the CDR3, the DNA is TGTGCCGCGAAAGGGGGCAAGGGCACTGAAGCTTTCTTT.

This chain's CDR3 is CASSSQGTSTDTQYF. Here the CDR3 DNA reads TGTGCCAGCAGCTCACAGGGGACTAGCACAGATACGCAGTATTTT. The V and J genes are TRBV11-2 and TRBJ2-3; possibly TRBD1 for D (7 bases). Germline V CDR1 and CDR2: SGHAT, FQNNGV. The CDR3 loop spans 15 amino acids. Trimming cost V 4 bases and J 0 bases, with 11 bases left between them.

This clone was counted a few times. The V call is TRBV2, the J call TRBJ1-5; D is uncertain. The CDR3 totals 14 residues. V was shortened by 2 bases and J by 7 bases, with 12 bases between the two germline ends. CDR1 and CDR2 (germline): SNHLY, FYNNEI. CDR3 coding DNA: TGTGCCAGCAGTGAACGGCGGGAGCAACAGCCCCAGCATTTT. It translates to CASSERREQQPQHF.

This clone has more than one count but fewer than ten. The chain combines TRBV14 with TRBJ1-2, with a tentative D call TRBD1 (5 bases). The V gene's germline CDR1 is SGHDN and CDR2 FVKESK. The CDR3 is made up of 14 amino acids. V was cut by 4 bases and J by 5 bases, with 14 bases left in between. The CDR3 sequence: CASSPGTDLYGYTF. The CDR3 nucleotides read TGTGCCAGCAGCCCAGGGACTGACCTATATGGCTACACCTTC.

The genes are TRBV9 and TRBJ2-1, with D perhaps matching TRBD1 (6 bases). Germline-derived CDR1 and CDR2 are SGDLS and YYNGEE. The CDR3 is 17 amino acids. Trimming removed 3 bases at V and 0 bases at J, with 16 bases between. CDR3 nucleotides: TGTGCCAGCAGCGCGAACCCCCGGGACATCTCCTACAATGAGCAGTTCTTC. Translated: CASSANPRDISYNEQFF.

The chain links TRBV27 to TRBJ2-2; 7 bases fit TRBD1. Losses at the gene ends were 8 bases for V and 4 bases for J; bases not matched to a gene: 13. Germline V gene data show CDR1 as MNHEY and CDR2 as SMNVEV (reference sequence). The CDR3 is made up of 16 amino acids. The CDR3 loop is CASGEPTGEITGELFF. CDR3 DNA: TGTGCCAGCGGCGAACCCACAGGGGAAATCACCGGGGAGCTGTTTTTT.

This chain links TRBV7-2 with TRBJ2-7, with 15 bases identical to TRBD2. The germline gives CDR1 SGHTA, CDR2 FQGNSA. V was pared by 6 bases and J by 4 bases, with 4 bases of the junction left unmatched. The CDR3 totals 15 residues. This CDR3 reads CASRTGTSGGYEQYF. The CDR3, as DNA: TGTGCCAGCAGGACCGGGACTAGCGGGGGGTACGAGCAGTACTTC. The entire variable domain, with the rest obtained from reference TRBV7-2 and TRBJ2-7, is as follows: GAGVSQSPSNKVTEKGKDVELRCDPISGHTALYWYRQSLGQGLEFLIYFQGNSAPDKSGLPSDRFSAERTGGSVSTLTIQRTQQEDSAVYLCASRTGTSGGYEQYFGPGTRLTVT.

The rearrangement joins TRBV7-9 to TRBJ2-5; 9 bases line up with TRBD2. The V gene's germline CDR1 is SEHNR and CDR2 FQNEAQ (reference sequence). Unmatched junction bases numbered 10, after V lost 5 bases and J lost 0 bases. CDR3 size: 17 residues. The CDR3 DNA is TGTGCCAGCAGCCCAAGCGGGGGGAAATGGTACCAAGAGACCCAGTACTTC. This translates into CASSPSGGKWYQETQYF.

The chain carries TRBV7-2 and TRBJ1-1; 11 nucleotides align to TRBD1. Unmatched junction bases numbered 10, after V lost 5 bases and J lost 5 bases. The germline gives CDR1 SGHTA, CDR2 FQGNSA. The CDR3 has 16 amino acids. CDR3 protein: CASSTGTGGKSTEAFF. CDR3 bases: TGTGCCAGCAGCACCGGGACAGGGGGAAAGAGTACTGAAGCTTTCTTT.

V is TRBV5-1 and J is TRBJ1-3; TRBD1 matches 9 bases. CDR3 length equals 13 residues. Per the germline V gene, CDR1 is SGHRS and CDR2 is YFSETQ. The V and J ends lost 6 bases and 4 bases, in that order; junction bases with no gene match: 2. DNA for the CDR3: TGCGCCAGCATGGGGACAGGGGGAAACACCATATATTTT. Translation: CASMGTGGNTIYF.